This T cell receptor (beta chain) was sequenced during a study of T-cell reconstitution after alpha-beta-depleted transplantation in children. General study points: Reportedly, only several hundred clones from non-depleted graft cells drove alpha-beta T-cell counts at about two months.

Germline CDR1 is SGHRS and CDR2 is YFSETQ. Trimming cost V 1 base and J 2 bases; bases outside gene matches: 4. The CDR3 totals 15 residues. This clonotype was recorded at least ten times. Its antigen is as yet unknown. Molecular barcoding with unique molecular identifiers was used for the TCRbeta library. TCRdb reanalysed the PCR reads using MiXCR and keeps one entry per CDR3 protein. Of approximately 300,000 distinct CDR3 sequences listed, roughly 9.1% are singletons. The chain joins TRBV5-1 to TRBJ2-3; TRBD1 matches at 7 bases. The TCR sequence derives from a boy under two years old with acute myeloid leukemia, due to receive a stem cell transplant. This specimen consisted of PBMCs, obtained before TCRalphabeta/CD19-depleted stem cell transplant. The CDR3 DNA reads as TGCGCCAGCAGCTTGCCAGGGGGTGACACAGATACGCAGTATTTT. Residues: CASSLPGGDTDTQYF.